The 17 T cell receptor beta chains given below trace back to one sample, sequenced in a study of T cells after yellow fever vaccination. From the 5' RACE reads, TCRdb called clonotypes with MiXCR, one entry per CDR3 protein. The sample holds about 150,000 distinct CDR3 sequences, about 7% seen once. This specimen was CD4+ T cells sorted from PBMCs, taken 10 days after the yellow fever booster vaccination. The receptors were gathered from a young man who received the YFV17D yellow fever vaccine.

This clonotype was counted ten times or more. The chain has TRBV20-1 and TRBJ2-7, with 7 bases identical to TRBD1. The germline gives CDR1 DFQATT, CDR2 SNEGSKA (reference sequence). The CDR3 is made up of 13 amino acids. V trimming: 6 bases; J trimming: 0 bases; junction bases outside the gene matches: 5. CDR3 in amino acids: CSAETGSSYEQYF. The CDR3 region has the DNA TGCAGTGCCGAGACAGGGAGCTCCTACGAGCAGTACTTC.

This clonotype was picked up many times. The V gene is TRBV27, the J gene TRBJ1-1, with D uncertain. V lost 8 bases and J lost 0, with 10 bases in between. CDR3 length: 13 residues. Looked up from germline, CDR1 is MNHEY and CDR2 is SMNVEV (reference sequence). In DNA, the CDR3 is TGTGCCAGCGCCGTAAGAGTGAACACTGAAGCTTTCTTT. Translated, it gives CASAVRVNTEAFF.

The sample holds many counts of this clonotype. This rearrangement joins TRBV5-1 to TRBJ2-5; 8 positions agree with TRBD2. Trimming cost V 1 base and J 4 bases; bases outside gene matches: 9. The CDR3 runs to 16 residues. From germline, CDR1 is SGHRS and CDR2 YFSETQ. CDR3 region: CASSLLREGLGETQYF. The CDR3, as DNA: TGCGCCAGCAGCTTGTTACGGGAGGGCCTTGGAGAGACCCAGTACTTC.

Worth noting for this clonotype: One junction end does not reproduce the germline sequence, and a read error may be involved. The CDR3 loop reads CASIISGSSDNEQFF. CDR3 coding DNA: TGTGCCAGCATAATTTCCGGGAGCTCCGACAATGAGCAGTTCTTC. The V call is TRBV12-3 or TRBV12-4, the J call TRBJ2-1, with TRBD2 as a possible D gene (6 bases). The CDR3 runs 15 residues.

This clonotype came up many times. The chain employs TRBV6-2 or TRBV6-3 and TRBJ2-1; TRBD2 is a possible D gene (6 bases). Germline CDR1 and CDR2: MNHEY and SVGEGT. CDR3 length: 14 amino acids. Trimming cost V 4 bases and J 6 bases, with 13 bases left between them. The CDR3: CASSSEGRVNEQFF. For the CDR3, the DNA is TGTGCCAGCAGTTCGGAGGGACGGGTCAATGAGCAGTTCTTC.

This clonotype was seen only a few times. The chain uses TRBV5-1 and TRBJ2-5; 10 nucleotides align to TRBD2. The CDR3 has 16 amino acids. Germline V gene data show CDR1 as SGHRS and CDR2 as YFSETQ. V gave up 4 bases and J gave up 2 bases; unmatched junction bases: 8. CDR3 sequence (DNA): TGCGCCAGCAGCGCATCCGGACTAGCGGAACAAGAGACCCAGTACTTC. It is translated as CASSASGLAEQETQYF.

The chain couples TRBV3-1 to TRBJ2-7, with D maybe TRBD2 (6 bases). Germline CDR1 and CDR2: LGHDT and YNNKEL (reference sequence). With 4 bases removed from V and 7 bases from J, the gap between germline ends came to 14 bases. The CDR3 covers 13 residues. CDR3 DNA: TGTGCCAGCAGCCCATTCCCGGCGGGAGAGCAGTACTTC. Residues: CASSPFPAGEQYF.

Of note for this clonotype: Germline is not matched at one junction end, which may reflect a read error. The V call is TRBV12-3 or TRBV12-4, the J call TRBJ1-4, with D possibly being TRBD1 (6 bases). CDR3 size: 15 residues. This CDR3 reads CASSGTDSPNEKLIF. CDR3 sequence (DNA): TGTGCCAGCAGCGGGACGGACAGCCCCAATGAAAAACTGATTTTT.

This clonotype was counted between two and nine times. The chain is built from TRBV30 and TRBJ2-5; the D is unclear. Germline CDR1 and CDR2: GTSNPN and SVGIG (reference sequence). Trimming pared 4 bases from V and 0 bases from J, leaving 6 bases between. CDR3 length: 12 amino acids. The DNA for the CDR3 is TGTGCCTGGATGCTGTACCAAGAGACCCAGTACTTC. Translating it yields CAWMLYQETQYF.

As concerns this clonotype: This may be a read error, as it is one base from a much larger clone. V gene TRBV6-2 or TRBV6-3 combines with J gene TRBJ2-3, with D perhaps TRBD2 (6 bases). The CDR3 contains 17 residues. Germline-derived CDR1 and CDR2 are MNHEY and SVGEGT. This CDR3 reads CAISYEFAGPFTDTQYF. The CDR3 bases are TGTGCCATCAGTTACGAGTTTGCGGGGCCATTCACAGATACGCAGTATTTT.

This clonotype was seen many times. V is TRBV7-8 and J is TRBJ2-1; TRBD1 is a possible D gene (5 bases). The CDR3 is 17 amino acids. The ends were cut back, 2 bases at V and 7 bases at J, with 21 bases in the middle. Looked up from germline, CDR1 is SGHVS and CDR2 is FQNEAQ. The CDR3: CASSLSGVTVEMNEQFF. The CDR3 bases are TGTGCCAGCAGCTTATCTGGTGTGACAGTGGAGATGAATGAGCAGTTCTTC.

This clonotype was counted ten times or more. The CDR3 bases are TGTGCCAGCAGCGCCAACACTGCAGAGACCCAGTACTTC. Protein sequence: CASSANTAETQYF. The J gene is TRBJ2-5, the V gene TRBV9; D gene ambiguous. Trimming cost V 3 bases and J 4 bases, with 10 bases left between them. The CDR3 totals 13 residues. CDR1 and CDR2 from the germline V gene are SGDLS and YYNGEE.

There are a few counts of this clonotype. The gene calls are TRBV5-4 and TRBJ2-1; 13 bases map to TRBD2. Germline V CDR1 and CDR2: SGHNT, YYREEE (reference sequence). V lost 4 bases and J lost 7; bases outside the gene matches: 8. The CDR3 spans 16 residues. As DNA, the CDR3 is TGTGCCAGCAGCCGAAATGGACTAGCGGGAGAGAATGAGCAGTTCTTC. Its translation is CASSRNGLAGENEQFF.

This clonotype appeared many times. The chain couples TRBV20-1 to TRBJ2-2, with TRBD2 matching over 14 bases. CDR1 and CDR2 from the germline V gene are DFQATT and SNEGSKA (reference sequence). The CDR3 length is 15 residues. V lost 5 bases, J lost 5 bases, and 4 bases stayed unmatched. The CDR3 coding sequence is TGCAGTGCTCCCGGGACTAGCGGGAGAACCGGGGAGCTGTTTTTT. Translation gives CSAPGTSGRTGELFF.

This clonotype came up many times. The chain couples TRBV19 to TRBJ2-7, with D tentatively TRBD1 or TRBD2 (6 bases each). Germline CDR1 and CDR2: LNHDA and SQIVND (reference sequence). V lost 7 bases to trimming and J lost 3 bases, with 16 bases between them. The CDR3 totals 14 residues. CDR3: CASKRTVADYEQYF. CDR3 nucleotide sequence: TGTGCCAGTAAACGGACAGTAGCGGACTACGAGCAGTACTTC.

CDR3 sequence reads: CASSSQARLGEQFF. The CDR3 bases are TGTGCCAGCAGTTCCCAGGCACGACTCGGTGAGCAGTTCTTC. This chain links TRBV12-3 or TRBV12-4 with TRBJ2-1; D not resolved. The CDR3 extends over 14 amino acids. Trimming stripped 4 bases from V and 9 bases from J, with 16 bases between.

This clonotype was found many times. V is TRBV11-2 and J is TRBJ2-3, with D possibly TRBD2 on 6 matching bases. CDR1 SGHAT and CDR2 FQNNGV come from the germline V gene. The CDR3 has 15 amino acids. Trimming shortened V by 3 bases and J by 2 bases, and 12 bases separated the two germline ends. DNA of the CDR3: TGTGCCAGCAGCTTTCGTAGCGGTGCCACAGATACGCAGTATTTT. It specifies CASSFRSGATDTQYF.